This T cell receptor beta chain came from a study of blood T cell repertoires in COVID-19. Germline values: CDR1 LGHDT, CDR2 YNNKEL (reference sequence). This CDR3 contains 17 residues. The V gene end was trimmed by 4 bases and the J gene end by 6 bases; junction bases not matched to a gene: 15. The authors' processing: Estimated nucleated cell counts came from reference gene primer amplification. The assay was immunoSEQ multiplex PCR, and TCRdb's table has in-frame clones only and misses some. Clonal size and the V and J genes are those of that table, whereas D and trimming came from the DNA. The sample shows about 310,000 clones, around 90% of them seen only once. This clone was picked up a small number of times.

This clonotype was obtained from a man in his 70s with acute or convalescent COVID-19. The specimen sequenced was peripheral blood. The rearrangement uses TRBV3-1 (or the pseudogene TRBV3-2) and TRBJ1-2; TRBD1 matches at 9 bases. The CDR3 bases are TGTGCCAGCAGCCGAAACCCCGCGGGGACAGGGAGAAATGGCTACACCTTC. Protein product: CASSRNPAGTGRNGYTF.